This T cell receptor (beta chain) emerged from a study of blood T cell repertoires in COVID-19. Turning to the study itself: The study drew acute and convalescent COVID-19 samples from the United States, Italy and Spain. PBMCs, B-cell-depleted T cells, or T cells were the source of the cDNA or gDNA that made up the material.

Trimming took 1 base from V and 8 from J, leaving 8 bases between them. The CDR3 sequence is 11 residues long. Per the germline V gene, CDR1 is SQVTM and CDR2 is ANQGSEA. Source study methods: Scientists estimated how many nucleated cells there were by amplifying reference gene primers. The assay was immunoSEQ multiplex PCR, and TCRdb's table has in-frame clones only and misses some. Clone size and V and J calls were adopted from that table, with D and trimming inferred from the DNA. The sample includes 85,000 to 90,000 clones, approximately 89% of them seen just once. What was sequenced was peripheral blood. This TCR derives from a human donor with active COVID-19. The donor label of this sample is uncertain. V usage is TRBV29-1 and J usage is TRBJ1-2; no definite D call. CDR3: CSVEVGEGYTF. The DNA for the CDR3 is TGCAGCGTTGAAGTCGGGGAGGGCTACACCTTC.